A single sample is the source of the 13 T cell receptor beta chains below, sequenced in a study of T cell responses to AZD1222 COVID-19 vaccine. The method was immunoSEQ multiplex PCR; TCRdb's version includes in-frame clones alone and lacks a portion of them. In the table there are about 210,000 clones, 85% to 95% of which are singletons. Sequencing used peripheral blood, obtained on day 0 of AZD1222 vaccination. The origin of the receptors is an adult in good health.

The chain employs TRBV27 and TRBJ1-4; tentative D call: TRBD1 (6 bases). The CDR3 sequence is 15 residues long. The germline V gene has CDR1 MNHEY and CDR2 SMNVEV (reference sequence). V lost 5 bases to trimming and J lost 5 bases, with 15 bases between them. CDR3 nucleotides: TGTGCCAGCAGTATAACAGGGCGCTTAAATGAAAAACTGTTTTTT. Its translation is CASSITGRLNEKLFF.

This clone appeared a single time. The chain links TRBV5-6 to TRBJ1-1; D remains ambiguous. The CDR3 is made up of 14 amino acids. Looked up from germline, CDR1 is SGHDT and CDR2 is YYEEEE. V was cut by 1 base and J by 2 bases, with 9 bases left in between. The CDR3 is CASSLKVKNTEAFF. Written as DNA, the CDR3 is TGTGCCAGCAGCTTGAAAGTGAAAAACACTGAAGCTTTCTTT.

The rearrangement joins TRBV29-1 to TRBJ2-5; D remains ambiguous. The CDR3 covers 14 residues. The V end lost 4 bases, the J end lost 4 bases, and 16 bases lay between the germline ends. Germline CDR1 is SQVTM and CDR2 is ANQGSEA. The CDR3 nucleotides are TGCAGCGTTGCCCCCTCAGGAGTTGGAGAGACCCAGTACTTC. Residues: CSVAPSGVGETQYF.

The chain links TRBV28 to TRBJ1-4; maybe TRBD1 (5 bases). V was cut by 3 bases and J by 5 bases, with 13 bases left in between. Germline V lookup: CDR1 MDHEN, CDR2 SYDVKM. CDR3 size: 15 residues. The CDR3, as DNA: TGTGCCAGCAGTTTTCCCAGGGTCGGGAATGAAAAACTGTTTTTT. Amino acid sequence: CASSFPRVGNEKLFF. Using reference TRBV28 and TRBJ1-4 for the parts outside the CDR3, the full variable domain is DVKVTQSSRYLVKRTGEKVFLECVQDMDHENMFWYRQDPGLGLRLIYFSYDVKMKEKGDIPEGYSVSREKKERFSLILESASTNQTSMYLCASSFPRVGNEKLFFGSGTQLSVL.

The count of this clone is one. The V call is TRBV5-1, the J call TRBJ1-4, with D tentatively TRBD1 (6 bases). The V gene lost 8 bases and the J gene lost 0 bases, with 14 bases spanning the gap. Looked up from germline, CDR1 is SGHRS and CDR2 is YFSETQ. The CDR3 is made up of 15 amino acids. The CDR3 coding sequence is TGCGCCAGTAGGGGGGTCGGCACAACTAATGAAAAACTGTTTTTT. Translation: CASRGVGTTNEKLFF.

The chain links TRBV19 to TRBJ1-5; D unclear. The CDR3 has 13 residues. The V end lost 2 bases, the J end lost 6 bases, and 8 bases lay between the germline ends. CDR1 is LNHDA and CDR2 is SQIVND in the germline V gene (reference sequence). CDR3 nucleotide sequence: TGTGCCAGTAGTATACGGCAGGTTCAGCCCCAGCATTTT. Its translation is CASSIRQVQPQHF. The full variable domain, with the rest looked up from reference TRBV19 and TRBJ1-5, is DGGITQSPKYLFRKEGQNVTLSCEQNLNHDAMYWYRQDPGQGLRLIYYSQIVNDFQKGDIAEGYSVSREKKESFPLTVTSAQKNPTAFYLCASSIRQVQPQHFGDGTRLSIL.

J is TRBJ1-2 and V is TRBV15; 7 nucleotides agree with TRBD1. This CDR3 is 16 amino acids long. V was clipped by 0 bases and J by 8 bases; unmatched bases: 12. Germline values: CDR1 LNHNV, CDR2 YYDKDF (reference sequence). CDR3: CATSRERGTALLGYTF. In nucleotides, the CDR3 is TGTGCCACCAGCAGAGAGCGCGGGACAGCCTTATTAGGCTACACCTTC.

The chain carries TRBV7-9 and TRBJ2-4, with a possible D match to TRBD1 (7 bases). Deletions cut 5 bases from V and 5 bases from J, with 19 bases between. From germline, CDR1 is SEHNR and CDR2 FQNEAQ (reference sequence). The CDR3 consists of 16 residues. The CDR3 loop is CASSPWTGGNQNIQYF. CDR3 bases: TGTGCCAGCAGCCCCTGGACAGGAGGGAACCAAAACATTCAGTACTTC.

The CDR3 DNA sequence: TGCGCCAGCAGCCCGGGACAGGGTGGGGTCCACGAGCAGTACTTC. It specifies CASSPGQGGVHEQYF. The chain recombines TRBV5-1 with TRBJ2-7, with 9 bases lining up with TRBD1. CDR1 is SGHRS and CDR2 is YFSETQ in the germline V gene. The CDR3 has 15 residues. With 4 bases clipped from V and 5 bases from J, the junction kept 10 bases outside the gene matches.

The chain recombines TRBV19 with TRBJ1-2; the match to TRBD1 covers 10 bases. The CDR3 sequence is 15 residues long. With 2 bases clipped from V and 5 bases from J, the junction kept 5 bases outside the gene matches. The V gene's germline CDR1 is LNHDA and CDR2 SQIVND (reference sequence). The CDR3 sequence is CASSIPGQGRYGYTF. For the CDR3, the DNA is TGTGCCAGTAGTATACCGGGACAGGGGCGGTATGGCTACACCTTC.

The rearrangement links TRBV27 to TRBJ2-7; D gene uncertain. Germline-derived CDR1 and CDR2 are MNHEY and SMNVEV (reference sequence). CDR3 length: 15 residues. Deletions cut 1 base from V and 6 bases from J, with 16 bases between. The CDR3 DNA follows: TGTGCCAGCAGTTTATTGGCTAGGATCAATGGCGAGCAGTACTTC. Translated: CASSLLARINGEQYF.

This clone has only one observation. This rearrangement joins TRBV15 to TRBJ1-2, with 10 bases fitting TRBD1. The length of the CDR3 is 15 residues. Per germline, CDR1 LNHNV and CDR2 YYDKDF (reference sequence). Trimming removed 5 bases from V and 4 bases from J; junction bases left unmatched: 7. CDR3 loop: CATSRQGAIPYGYTF. In DNA form, the CDR3 reads TGTGCCACCAGCCGACAGGGGGCGATCCCCTATGGCTACACCTTC. The whole variable domain, remainder taken from reference TRBV15 and TRBJ1-2, is DAMVIQNPRYQVTQFGKPVTLSCSQTLNHNVMYWYQQKSSQAPKLLFHYYDKDFNNEADTPDNFQSRRPNTSFCFLDIRSPGLGDTAMYLCATSRQGAIPYGYTFGSGTRLTVV.

This clone was seen only once. The chain uses TRBV13 and TRBJ1-1; possible D gene TRBD1, 6 bases. The CDR3 sequence is 14 residues long. In germline, CDR1 is PRHDT, CDR2 FYEKMQ (reference sequence). Trimming cost V 5 bases and J 2 bases, with 12 bases left between them. CDR3 nucleotide sequence: TGTGCCAGCAGCGCCCCGGGACAAAACACTGAAGCTTTCTTT. Its protein is CASSAPGQNTEAFF.